This TCR beta chain was documented in a study of blood T cell repertoires in COVID-19. Study-level information: COVID-19 samples from acute and convalescent phases originated in the United States, Italy and Spain. T cells, B-cell-depleted T cells, or PBMCs provided the cDNA or gDNA that served as material.

V lost 4 bases to trimming and J lost 4 bases; unmatched junction nucleotides: 6. The CDR3 spans 14 residues. Original data processing: Scientists estimated how many nucleated cells there were by amplifying reference gene primers. The protocol was immunoSEQ multiplex PCR, while the TCRdb copy is restricted to in-frame clones and leaves out a portion. The V and J calls and clone size come from that table; D and trimming were worked out from the DNA. The table records tens of thousands of clones, 70% to 90% of them present only once. This receptor was identified in a human donor in a cohort sampled during active COVID-19. The chain combines TRBV5-3 with TRBJ2-3; 7 nucleotides agree with TRBD1. TRBV5-3 is placed among ORFs of uncertain function. Source material: peripheral blood. CDR3: CARSVLGGADTQYF. The CDR3 DNA reads TGTGCCAGAAGCGTGCTAGGGGGCGCAGATACGCAGTATTTT.